These 3 T cell receptor beta chains were sequenced from one sample in a study of blood T cell repertoires in COVID-19. Sequenced by immunoSEQ multiplex PCR; TCRdb stores in-frame clones only, minus some. The table has 140,000 to 150,000 clones, 65% to 80% seen once. The sample taken for sequencing was peripheral blood. These receptors originate from a man in his forties or fifties with acute or convalescent COVID-19.

The rearrangement uses TRBV6-6 and TRBJ2-7; tentatively, D is TRBD2 (6 bases). The CDR3 runs to 12 residues. The germline gives CDR1 MNHNY, CDR2 SVGAGI (reference sequence). The V end lost 6 bases, the J end lost 5 bases, and 11 bases lay between the germline ends. For the CDR3, the DNA is TGTGCCAGCAGCCTGGGGGGTAACGAGCAGTACGTC. It translates to CASSLGGNEQYV.

The V call is TRBV9, the J call TRBJ1-1; TRBD1 might be the D (5 bases). The V gene's germline CDR1 is SGDLS and CDR2 YYNGEE. V lost 0 bases and J 0 bases, leaving 6 bases between the germline ends. The CDR3 consists of 14 residues. CDR3 sequence (DNA): TGTGCCAGCAGCGTAGAAGGGGTGAACACTGAAGCTTTCTTT. As protein: CASSVEGVNTEAFF.

The gene calls are TRBV24-1 and TRBJ2-7; D gene unclear. The CDR3 covers 12 residues. V was clipped by 5 bases and J by 0 bases, with 4 bases between them. The germline V gene has CDR1 KGHDR and CDR2 SFDVKD. The CDR3: CATSGGSYEQYF. CDR3 DNA: TGTGCCACCAGTGGCGGCTCCTACGAGCAGTACTTC.